This T cell receptor beta chain was documented in a study of blood T cell repertoires in COVID-19. Overall study: The cDNA or gDNA used as material had been derived from T cells, B-cell-depleted T cells, or PBMCs.

The CDR3 has 14 residues. Germline CDR1 and CDR2: MNHEY and SVGAGI. V dropped 6 bases and J dropped 3 bases, with 14 bases sitting between them. Source study methods: Estimates of nucleated cell counts were drawn from the amplification of reference gene primers. Here immunoSEQ multiplex PCR was the method, and the copy in TCRdb shows in-frame clones only, minus some. D and trimming were read from the DNA, whereas the V and J calls and clone size are those reported in that table. The data contain under 300,000 clones, 75% to 90% of them singletons. Participants had their cohort set by participant-reported clinical history.

Material for sequencing was PBMCs or T cells enriched from blood (not recorded which). The V and J genes are TRBV6-5 and TRBJ2-5; TRBD2 is a possible D gene (6 bases). This receptor was obtained from a woman aged 40 to 55 who had been exposed to COVID-19. CDR3 sequence: CASSNRDSEETQYF. In DNA, the CDR3 is TGTGCCAGCAGCAACCGGGACTCCGAAGAGACCCAGTACTTC.